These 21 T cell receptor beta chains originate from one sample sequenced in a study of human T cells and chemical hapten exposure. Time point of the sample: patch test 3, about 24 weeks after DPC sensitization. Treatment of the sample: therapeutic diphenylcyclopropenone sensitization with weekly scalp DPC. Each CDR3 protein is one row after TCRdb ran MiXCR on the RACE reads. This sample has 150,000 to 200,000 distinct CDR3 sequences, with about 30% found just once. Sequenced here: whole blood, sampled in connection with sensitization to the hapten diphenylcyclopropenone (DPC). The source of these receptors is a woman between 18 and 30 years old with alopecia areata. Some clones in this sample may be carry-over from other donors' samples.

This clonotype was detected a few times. This CDR3 is CASTALAALGETQYF. The DNA for the CDR3 is TGTGCCAGCACCGCCTTAGCGGCCCTTGGAGAGACCCAGTACTTC. V and J are TRBV6-1 and TRBJ2-5; D might be TRBD2 (6 bases). This CDR3 is built from 15 residues. With 7 bases removed from V and 4 bases from J, the gap between germline ends came to 19 bases. Germline V CDR1 and CDR2: MNHNS, SASEGT.

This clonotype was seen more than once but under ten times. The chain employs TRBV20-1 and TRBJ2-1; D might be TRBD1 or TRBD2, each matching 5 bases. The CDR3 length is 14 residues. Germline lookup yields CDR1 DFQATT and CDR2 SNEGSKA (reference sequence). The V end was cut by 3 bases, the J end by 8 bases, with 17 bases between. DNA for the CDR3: TGCAGTGCTAGTACCGGGGATACGGGACATGAGCAGTTCTTC. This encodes CSASTGDTGHEQFF.

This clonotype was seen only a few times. CDR3 residues: CASSLTGGFSDGYTF. In DNA, the CDR3 is TGTGCCAGCAGTTTAACAGGGGGGTTTTCCGATGGCTACACCTTC. The chain employs TRBV28 and TRBJ1-2; 8 bases are shared with TRBD1. The CDR3 length is 15 residues. With V trimmed by 2 bases and J by 6 bases, 8 bases remained unmatched. Germline V gene data show CDR1 as MDHEN and CDR2 as SYDVKM.

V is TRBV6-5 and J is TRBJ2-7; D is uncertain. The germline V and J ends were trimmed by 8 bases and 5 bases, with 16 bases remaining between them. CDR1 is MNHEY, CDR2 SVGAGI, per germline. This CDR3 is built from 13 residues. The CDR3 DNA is TGTGCCAGCCGTGTAAGTTTGGCCCACGAGCAGTACTTC. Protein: CASRVSLAHEQYF.

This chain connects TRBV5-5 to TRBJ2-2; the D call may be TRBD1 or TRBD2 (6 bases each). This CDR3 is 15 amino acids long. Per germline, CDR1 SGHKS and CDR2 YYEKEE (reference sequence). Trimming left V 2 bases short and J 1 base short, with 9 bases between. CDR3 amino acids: CASSFKGGNTGELFF. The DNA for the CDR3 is TGTGCCAGCAGCTTTAAGGGGGGGAACACCGGGGAGCTGTTTTTT.

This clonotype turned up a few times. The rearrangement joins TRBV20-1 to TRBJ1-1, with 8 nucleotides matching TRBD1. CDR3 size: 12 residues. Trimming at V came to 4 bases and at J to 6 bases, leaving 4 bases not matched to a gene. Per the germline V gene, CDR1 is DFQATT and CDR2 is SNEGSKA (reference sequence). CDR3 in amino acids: CSAKDRGPEAFF. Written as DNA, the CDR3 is TGCAGTGCTAAAGACAGGGGACCTGAAGCTTTCTTT.

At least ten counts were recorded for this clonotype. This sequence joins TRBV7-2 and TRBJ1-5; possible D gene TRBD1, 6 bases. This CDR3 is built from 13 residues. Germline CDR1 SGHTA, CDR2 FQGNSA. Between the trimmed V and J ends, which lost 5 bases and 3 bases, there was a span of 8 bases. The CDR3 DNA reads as TGTGCCAGCAGCCAGGGGCCCAATCAGCCCCAGCATTTT. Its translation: CASSQGPNQPQHF.

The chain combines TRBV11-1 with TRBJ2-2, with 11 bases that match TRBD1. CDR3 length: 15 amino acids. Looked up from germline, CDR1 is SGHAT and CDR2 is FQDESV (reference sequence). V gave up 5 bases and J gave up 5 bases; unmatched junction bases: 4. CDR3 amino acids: CASSEDRGRTGELFF. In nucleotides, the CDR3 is TGTGCCAGCAGCGAGGACAGGGGGCGAACCGGGGAGCTGTTTTTT.

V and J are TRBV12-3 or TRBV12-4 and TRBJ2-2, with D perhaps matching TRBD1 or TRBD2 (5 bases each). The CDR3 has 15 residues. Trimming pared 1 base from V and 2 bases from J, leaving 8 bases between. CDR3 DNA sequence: TGTGCCAGCAGTTTAGTGGGGGTTAACACCGGGGAGCTGTTTTTT. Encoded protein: CASSLVGVNTGELFF.

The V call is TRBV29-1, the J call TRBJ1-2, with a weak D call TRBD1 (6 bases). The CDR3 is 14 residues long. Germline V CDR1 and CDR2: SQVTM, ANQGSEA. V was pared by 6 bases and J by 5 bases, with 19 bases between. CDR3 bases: TGCAGCGTGGAGGCTTGGGGGGCCGGATATGGCTACACCTTC. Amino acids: CSVEAWGAGYGYTF.

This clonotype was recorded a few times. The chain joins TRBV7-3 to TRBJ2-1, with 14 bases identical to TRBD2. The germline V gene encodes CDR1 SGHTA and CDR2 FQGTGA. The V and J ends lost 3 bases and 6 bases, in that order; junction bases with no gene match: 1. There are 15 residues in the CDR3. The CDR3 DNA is TGTGCCAGCAGCTTGACTAGCGGGAGGGTCAATGAGCAGTTCTTC. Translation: CASSLTSGRVNEQFF.

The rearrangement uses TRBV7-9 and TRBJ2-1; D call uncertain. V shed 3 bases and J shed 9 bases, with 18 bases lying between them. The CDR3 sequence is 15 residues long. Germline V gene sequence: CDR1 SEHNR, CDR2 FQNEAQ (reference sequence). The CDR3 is CASSLALIRRGEQFF. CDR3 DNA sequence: TGTGCCAGCAGCTTGGCCTTGATCCGCCGTGGTGAGCAGTTCTTC.

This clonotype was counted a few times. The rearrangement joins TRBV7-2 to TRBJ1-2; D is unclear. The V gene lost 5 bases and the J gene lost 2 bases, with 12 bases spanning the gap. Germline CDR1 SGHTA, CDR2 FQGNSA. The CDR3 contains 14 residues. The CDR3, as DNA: TGTGCCAGCAGCCCTGCTCGGCAAAACTATGGCTACACCTTC. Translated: CASSPARQNYGYTF.

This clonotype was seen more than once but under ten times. CDR3 loop: CASSFERQGSGYTF. The CDR3, as DNA: TGTGCCAGCAGTTTTGAGCGACAGGGAAGCGGCTACACCTTC. V gene TRBV12-3 or TRBV12-4 combines with J gene TRBJ1-2; 7 bases map to TRBD1. V lost 3 bases to trimming and J lost 8 bases; unmatched junction nucleotides: 9. CDR3 length: 14 residues.

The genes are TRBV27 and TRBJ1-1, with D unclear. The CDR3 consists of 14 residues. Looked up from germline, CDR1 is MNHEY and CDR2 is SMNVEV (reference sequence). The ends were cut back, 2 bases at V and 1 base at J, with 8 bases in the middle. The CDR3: CASSLISGNTEAFF. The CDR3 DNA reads TGTGCCAGCAGTTTAATATCAGGGAACACTGAAGCTTTCTTT.

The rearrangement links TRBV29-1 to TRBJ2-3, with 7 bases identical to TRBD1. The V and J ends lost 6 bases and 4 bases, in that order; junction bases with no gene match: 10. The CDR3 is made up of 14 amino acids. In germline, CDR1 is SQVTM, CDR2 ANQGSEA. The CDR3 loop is CSVHRGAVADTQYF. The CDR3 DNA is TGCAGCGTACACAGGGGCGCAGTCGCAGATACGCAGTATTTT.

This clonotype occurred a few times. For the CDR3, the DNA is TGCGCCAGCAGCCAAGTTGACAGGACTAATGAAAAACTGTTTTTT. Protein sequence: CASSQVDRTNEKLFF. The chain employs TRBV4-1 and TRBJ1-4, with D possibly matching TRBD1 (6 bases). The V end was cut by 1 base, the J end by 2 bases, with 8 bases between. Germline V gene data show CDR1 as MGHRA and CDR2 as YSYEKL. The CDR3 runs to 15 residues.

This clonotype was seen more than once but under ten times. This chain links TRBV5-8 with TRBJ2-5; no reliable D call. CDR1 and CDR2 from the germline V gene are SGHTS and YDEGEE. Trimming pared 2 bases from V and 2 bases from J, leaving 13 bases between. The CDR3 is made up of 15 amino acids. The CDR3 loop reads CASSLRRLGQETQYF. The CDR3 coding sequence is TGTGCCAGCAGCTTACGCAGGTTGGGGCAAGAGACCCAGTACTTC.

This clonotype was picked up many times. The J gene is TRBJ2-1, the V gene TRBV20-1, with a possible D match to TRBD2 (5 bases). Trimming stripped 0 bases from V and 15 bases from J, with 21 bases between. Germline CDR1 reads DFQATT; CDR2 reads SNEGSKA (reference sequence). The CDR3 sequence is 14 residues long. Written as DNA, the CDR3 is TGCAGTGCTAGAGACCCTCTATCGGGAACTTGGGGGTTCTTC. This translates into CSARDPLSGTWGFF.

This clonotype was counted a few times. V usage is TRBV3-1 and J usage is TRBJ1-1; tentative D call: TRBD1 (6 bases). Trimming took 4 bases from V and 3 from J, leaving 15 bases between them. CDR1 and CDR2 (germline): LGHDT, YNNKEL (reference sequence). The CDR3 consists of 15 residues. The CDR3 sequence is CASSRRGSSDTEAFF. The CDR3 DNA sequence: TGTGCCAGCAGCCGCAGGGGATCTTCGGACACTGAAGCTTTCTTT.

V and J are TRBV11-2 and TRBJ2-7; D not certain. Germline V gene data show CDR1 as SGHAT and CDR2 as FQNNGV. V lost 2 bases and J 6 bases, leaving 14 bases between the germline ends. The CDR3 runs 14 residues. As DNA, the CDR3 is TGTGCCAGCAGCTTAAAACAGTCTGTCGCCGAGCAGTACTTC. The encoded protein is CASSLKQSVAEQYF.